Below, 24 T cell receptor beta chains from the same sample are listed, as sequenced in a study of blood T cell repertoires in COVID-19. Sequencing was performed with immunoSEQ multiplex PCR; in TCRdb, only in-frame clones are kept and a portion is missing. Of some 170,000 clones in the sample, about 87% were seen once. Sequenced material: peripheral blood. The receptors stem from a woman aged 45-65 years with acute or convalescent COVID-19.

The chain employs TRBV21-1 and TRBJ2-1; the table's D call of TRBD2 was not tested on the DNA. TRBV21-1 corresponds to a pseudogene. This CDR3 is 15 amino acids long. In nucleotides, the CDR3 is TGTGCCAGCAACCCGACTAGCTGCCACCCGAGGGGGCAGTTCTTC. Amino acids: CASNPTSCHPRGQFF.

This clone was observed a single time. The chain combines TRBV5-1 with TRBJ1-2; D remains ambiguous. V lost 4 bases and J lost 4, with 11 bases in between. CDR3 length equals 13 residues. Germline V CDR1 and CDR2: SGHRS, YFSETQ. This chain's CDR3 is CASSVVGSYGYTF. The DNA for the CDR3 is TGCGCCAGCAGCGTCGTAGGGAGCTATGGCTACACCTTC.

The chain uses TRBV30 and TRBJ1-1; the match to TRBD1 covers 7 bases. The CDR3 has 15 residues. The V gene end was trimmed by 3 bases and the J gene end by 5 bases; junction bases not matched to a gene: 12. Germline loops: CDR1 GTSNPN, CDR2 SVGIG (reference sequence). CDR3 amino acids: CAWSVISGTATEAFF. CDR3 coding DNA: TGTGCCTGGAGCGTGATTTCCGGGACAGCGACTGAAGCTTTCTTT.

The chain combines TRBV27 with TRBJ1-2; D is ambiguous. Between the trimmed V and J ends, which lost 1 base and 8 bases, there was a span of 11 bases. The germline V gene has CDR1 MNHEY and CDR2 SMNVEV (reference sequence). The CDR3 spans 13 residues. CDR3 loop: CASSLFEGGGYTF. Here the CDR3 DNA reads TGTGCCAGCAGTTTATTTGAGGGCGGGGGCTACACCTTC.

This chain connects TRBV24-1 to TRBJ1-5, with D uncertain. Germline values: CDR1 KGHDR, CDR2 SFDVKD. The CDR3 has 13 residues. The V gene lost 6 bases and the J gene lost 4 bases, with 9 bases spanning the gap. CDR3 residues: CATSQYNNQPQHF. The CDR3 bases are TGTGCCACCAGTCAGTACAATAATCAGCCCCAGCATTTT.

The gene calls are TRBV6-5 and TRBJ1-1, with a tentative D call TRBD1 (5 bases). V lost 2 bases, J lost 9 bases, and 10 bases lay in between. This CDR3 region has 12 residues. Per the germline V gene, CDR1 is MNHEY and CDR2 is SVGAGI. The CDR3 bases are TGTGCCAGCAGTTACGCGGGGGGTCAAGCTTTCTTT. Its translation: CASSYAGGQAFF.

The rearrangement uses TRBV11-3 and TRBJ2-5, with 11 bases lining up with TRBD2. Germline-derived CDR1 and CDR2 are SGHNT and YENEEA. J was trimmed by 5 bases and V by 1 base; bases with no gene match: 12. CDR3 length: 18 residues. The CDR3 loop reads CASSLGRRLAGGAETQYF. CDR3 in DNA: TGTGCCAGCAGCTTAGGACGACGGCTAGCGGGGGGTGCGGAGACCCAGTACTTC.

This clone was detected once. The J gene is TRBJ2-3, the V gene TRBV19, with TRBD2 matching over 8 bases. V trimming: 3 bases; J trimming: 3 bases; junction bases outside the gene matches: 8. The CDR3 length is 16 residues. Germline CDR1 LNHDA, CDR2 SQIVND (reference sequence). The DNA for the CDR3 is TGTGCCAGTAGTATGTTGGATAGCGGGAAGACAGATACGCAGTATTTT. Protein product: CASSMLDSGKTDTQYF.

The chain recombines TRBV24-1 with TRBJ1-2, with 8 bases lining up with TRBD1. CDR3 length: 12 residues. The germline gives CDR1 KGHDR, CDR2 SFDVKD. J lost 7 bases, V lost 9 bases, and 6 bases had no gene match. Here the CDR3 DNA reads TGTGCCACCCAGGGGGCTACCGGTGGCTACACCTTC. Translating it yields CATQGATGGYTF.

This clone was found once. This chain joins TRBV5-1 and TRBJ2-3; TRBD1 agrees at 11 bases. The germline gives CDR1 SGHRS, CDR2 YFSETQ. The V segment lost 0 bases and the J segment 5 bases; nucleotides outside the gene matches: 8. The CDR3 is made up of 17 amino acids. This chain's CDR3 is CASSLGWTGGIGDTQYF. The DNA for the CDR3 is TGCGCCAGCAGCTTGGGCTGGACAGGGGGCATCGGAGATACGCAGTATTTT.

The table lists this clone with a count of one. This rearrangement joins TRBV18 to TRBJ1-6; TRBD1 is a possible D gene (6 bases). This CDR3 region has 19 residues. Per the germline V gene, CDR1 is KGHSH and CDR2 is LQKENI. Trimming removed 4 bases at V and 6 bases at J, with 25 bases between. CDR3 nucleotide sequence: TGTGCCAGCTCACGGACGACACTACGACAGGCCAGGGCTAATTCACCCCTCCACTTT. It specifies CASSRTTLRQARANSPLHF.

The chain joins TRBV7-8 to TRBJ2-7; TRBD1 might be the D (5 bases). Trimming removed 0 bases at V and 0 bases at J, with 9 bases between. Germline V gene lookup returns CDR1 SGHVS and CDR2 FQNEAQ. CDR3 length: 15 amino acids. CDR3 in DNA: TGTGCCAGCAGCTTAGCGCGACAGAGCTCCTACGAGCAGTACTTC. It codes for CASSLARQSSYEQYF.

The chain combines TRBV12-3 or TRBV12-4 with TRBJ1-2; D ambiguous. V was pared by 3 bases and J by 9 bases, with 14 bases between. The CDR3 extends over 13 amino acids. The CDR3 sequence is CASSLAGLTSYTF. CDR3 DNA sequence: TGTGCCAGCAGTTTGGCAGGCCTAACGAGCTACACCTTC.

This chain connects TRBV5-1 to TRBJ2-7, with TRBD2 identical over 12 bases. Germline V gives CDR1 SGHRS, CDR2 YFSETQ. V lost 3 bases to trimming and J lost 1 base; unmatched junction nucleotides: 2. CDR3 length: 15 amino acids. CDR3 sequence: CASSSGTSGSYEQYF. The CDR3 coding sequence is TGCGCCAGCAGCTCCGGGACTAGCGGGTCCTACGAGCAGTACTTC.

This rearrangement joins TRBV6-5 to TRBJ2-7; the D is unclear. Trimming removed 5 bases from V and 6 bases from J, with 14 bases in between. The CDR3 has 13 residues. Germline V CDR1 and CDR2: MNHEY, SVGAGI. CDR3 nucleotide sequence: TGTGCCAGCAGTCCGAGCGACTGGCGCGAGCAGTACTTC. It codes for CASSPSDWREQYF.

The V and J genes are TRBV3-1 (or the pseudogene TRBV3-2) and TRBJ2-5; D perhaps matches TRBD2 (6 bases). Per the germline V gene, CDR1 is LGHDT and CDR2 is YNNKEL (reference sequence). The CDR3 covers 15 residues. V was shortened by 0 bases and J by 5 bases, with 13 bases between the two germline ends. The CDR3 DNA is TGTGCCAGCAGCCAAGATCGTGGCGGAGGGGAGACCCAGTACTTC. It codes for CASSQDRGGGETQYF.

DNA for the CDR3: TGTGCCAGCAGCTTAAGGGGGAGCTCCTATAATTCACCCCTCCACTTT. The encoded protein is CASSLRGSSYNSPLHF. The chain is built from TRBV11-3 and TRBJ1-6; D is perhaps TRBD1 (6 bases). The CDR3 has 16 amino acids. V lost 2 bases and J 0 bases, leaving 8 bases between the germline ends. The V gene's germline CDR1 is SGHNT and CDR2 YENEEA.

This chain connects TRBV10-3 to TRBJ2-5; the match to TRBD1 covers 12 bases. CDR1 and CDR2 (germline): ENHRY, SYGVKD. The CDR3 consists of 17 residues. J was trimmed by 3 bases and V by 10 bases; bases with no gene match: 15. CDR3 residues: CATLAGSGTGGEETQYF. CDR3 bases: TGTGCCACCCTAGCGGGCTCCGGGACAGGGGGCGAAGAGACCCAGTACTTC.

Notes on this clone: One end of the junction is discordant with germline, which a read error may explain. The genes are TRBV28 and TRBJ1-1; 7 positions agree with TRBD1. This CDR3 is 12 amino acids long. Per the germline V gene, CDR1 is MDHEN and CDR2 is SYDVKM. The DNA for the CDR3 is TGTGCAAGCACCCGACAGGGTCTTGAAGCTTTCTTT. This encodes CASTRQGLEAFF.

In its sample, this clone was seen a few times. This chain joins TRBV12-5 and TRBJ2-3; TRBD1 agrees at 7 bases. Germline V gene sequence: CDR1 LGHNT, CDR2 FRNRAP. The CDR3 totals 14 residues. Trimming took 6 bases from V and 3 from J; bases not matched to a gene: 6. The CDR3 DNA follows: TGTGCTAGTGGCCACGGACAGGTTACAGATACGCAGTATTTT. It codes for CASGHGQVTDTQYF. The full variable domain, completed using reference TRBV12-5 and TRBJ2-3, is DARVTQTPRHKVTEMGQEVTMRCQPILGHNTVFWYRQTMMQGLELLAYFRNRAPLDDSGMPKDRFSAEMPDATLATLKIQPSEPRDSAVYFCASGHGQVTDTQYFGPGTRLTVL.

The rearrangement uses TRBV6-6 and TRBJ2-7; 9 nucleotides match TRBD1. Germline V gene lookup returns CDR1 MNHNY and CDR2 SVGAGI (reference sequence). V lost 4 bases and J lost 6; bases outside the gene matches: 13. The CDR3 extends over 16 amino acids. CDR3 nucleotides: TGTGCCAGCAGTTTAAGAACCCCGGGACAGGGTGGCGAGCAGTACTTC. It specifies CASSLRTPGQGGEQYF.

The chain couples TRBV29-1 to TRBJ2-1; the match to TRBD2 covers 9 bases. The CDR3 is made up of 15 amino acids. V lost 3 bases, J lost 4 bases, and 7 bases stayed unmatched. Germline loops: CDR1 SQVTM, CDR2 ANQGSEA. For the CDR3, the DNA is TGCAGCGTTGAGATACTAGCGGGTCCATACAATGAGCAGTTCTTC. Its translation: CSVEILAGPYNEQFF.

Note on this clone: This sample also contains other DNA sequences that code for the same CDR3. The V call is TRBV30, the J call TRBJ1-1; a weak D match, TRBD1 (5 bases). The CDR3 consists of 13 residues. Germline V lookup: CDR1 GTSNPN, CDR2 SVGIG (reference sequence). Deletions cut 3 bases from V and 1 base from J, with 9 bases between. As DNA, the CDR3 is TGTGCCTGGAGCCGAACAGGGAACACTGAAGCTTTCTTT. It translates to CAWSRTGNTEAFF.

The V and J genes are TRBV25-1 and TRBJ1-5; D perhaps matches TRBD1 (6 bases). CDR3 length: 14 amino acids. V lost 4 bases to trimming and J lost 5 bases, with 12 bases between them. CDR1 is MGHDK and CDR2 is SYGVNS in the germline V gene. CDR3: CASSVAGEDQPQHF. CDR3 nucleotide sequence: TGTGCCAGCAGTGTGGCAGGGGAAGATCAGCCCCAGCATTTT.